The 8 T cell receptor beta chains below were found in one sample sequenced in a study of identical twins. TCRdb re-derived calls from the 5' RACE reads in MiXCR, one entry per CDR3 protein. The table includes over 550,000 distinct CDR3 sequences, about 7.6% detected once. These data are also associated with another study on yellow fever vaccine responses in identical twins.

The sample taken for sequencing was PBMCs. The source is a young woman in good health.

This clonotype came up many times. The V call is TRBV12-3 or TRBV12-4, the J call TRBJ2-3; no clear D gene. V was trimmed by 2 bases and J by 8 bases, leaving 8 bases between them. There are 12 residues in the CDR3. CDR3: CASSLMTGTQYF. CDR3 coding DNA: TGTGCCAGCAGTTTAATGACGGGTACGCAGTATTTT.

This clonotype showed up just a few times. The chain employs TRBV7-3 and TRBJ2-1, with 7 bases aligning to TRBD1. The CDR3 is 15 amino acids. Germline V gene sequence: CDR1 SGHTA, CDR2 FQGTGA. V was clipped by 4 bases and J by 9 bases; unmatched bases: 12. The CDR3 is CASSSPTTGRAEQFF. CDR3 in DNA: TGTGCCAGCAGCTCGCCCACGACAGGGCGGGCTGAGCAGTTCTTC.

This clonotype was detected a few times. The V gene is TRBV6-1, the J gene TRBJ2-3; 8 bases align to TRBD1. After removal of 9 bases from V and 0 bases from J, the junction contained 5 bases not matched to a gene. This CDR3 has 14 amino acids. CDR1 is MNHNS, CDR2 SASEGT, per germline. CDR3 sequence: CASLTGGSTDTQYF. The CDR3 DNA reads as TGTGCCAGTCTCACAGGGGGTAGCACAGATACGCAGTATTTT.

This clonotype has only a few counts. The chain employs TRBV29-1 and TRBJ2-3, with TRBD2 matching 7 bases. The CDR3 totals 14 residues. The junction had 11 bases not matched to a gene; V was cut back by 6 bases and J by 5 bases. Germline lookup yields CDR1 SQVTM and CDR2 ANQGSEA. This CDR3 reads CSVGRSFPIDTQYF. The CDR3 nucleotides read TGCAGCGTCGGGAGGAGTTTCCCCATAGATACGCAGTATTTT.

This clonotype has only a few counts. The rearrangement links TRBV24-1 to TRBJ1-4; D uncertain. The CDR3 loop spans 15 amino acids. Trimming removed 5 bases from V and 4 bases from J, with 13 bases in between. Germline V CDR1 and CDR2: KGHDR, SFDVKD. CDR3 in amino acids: CATSAGNSLNEKLFF. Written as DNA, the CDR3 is TGTGCCACCAGTGCGGGAAACAGCCTTAATGAAAAACTGTTTTTT.

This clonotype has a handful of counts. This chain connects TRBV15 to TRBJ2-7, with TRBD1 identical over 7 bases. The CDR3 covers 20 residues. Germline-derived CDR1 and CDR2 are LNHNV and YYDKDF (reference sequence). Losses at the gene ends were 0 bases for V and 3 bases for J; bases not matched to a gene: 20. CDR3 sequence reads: CATSRDQALRDSSTNYEQYF. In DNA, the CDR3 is TGTGCCACCAGCAGAGATCAAGCCCTCCGGGACAGCAGTACAAACTACGAGCAGTACTTC.

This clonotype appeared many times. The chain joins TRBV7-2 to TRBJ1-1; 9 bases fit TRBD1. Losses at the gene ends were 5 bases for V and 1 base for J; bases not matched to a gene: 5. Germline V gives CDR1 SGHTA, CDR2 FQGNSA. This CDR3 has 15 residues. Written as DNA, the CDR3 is TGTGCCAGCAGCACCACAGGGGGCTGGAACACTGAAGCTTTCTTT. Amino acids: CASSTTGGWNTEAFF.

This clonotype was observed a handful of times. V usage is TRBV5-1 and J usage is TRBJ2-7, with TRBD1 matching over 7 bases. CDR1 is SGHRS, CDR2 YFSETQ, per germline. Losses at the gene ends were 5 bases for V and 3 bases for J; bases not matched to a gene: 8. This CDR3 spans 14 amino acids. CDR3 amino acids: CASRPGTEVYEQYV. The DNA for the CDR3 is TGCGCCAGCAGACCGGGGACAGAAGTCTACGAGCAGTACGTC.